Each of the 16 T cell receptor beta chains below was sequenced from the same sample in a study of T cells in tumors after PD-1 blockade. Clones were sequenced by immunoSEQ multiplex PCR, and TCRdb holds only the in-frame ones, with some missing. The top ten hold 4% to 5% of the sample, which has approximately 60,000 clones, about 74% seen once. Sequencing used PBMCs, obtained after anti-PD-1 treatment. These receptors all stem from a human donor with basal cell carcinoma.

CDR3 region: CASTLQGWSDNSPLHF. CDR3 DNA: TGCGCCAGCACCTTACAGGGATGGAGCGATAATTCACCCCTCCACTTT. V and J are TRBV4-1 and TRBJ1-6; maybe TRBD1 (6 bases). Germline CDR1 is MGHRA and CDR2 is YSYEKL. The CDR3 is made up of 16 amino acids. The V end was cut by 7 bases, the J end by 5 bases, with 18 bases between.

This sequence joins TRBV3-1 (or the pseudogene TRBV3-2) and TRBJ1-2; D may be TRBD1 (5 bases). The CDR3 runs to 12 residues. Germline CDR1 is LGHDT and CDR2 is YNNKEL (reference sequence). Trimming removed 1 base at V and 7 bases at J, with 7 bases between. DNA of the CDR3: TGTGCCAGCAGCCAAGCCCAGGGTGGCTACACCTTC. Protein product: CASSQAQGGYTF.

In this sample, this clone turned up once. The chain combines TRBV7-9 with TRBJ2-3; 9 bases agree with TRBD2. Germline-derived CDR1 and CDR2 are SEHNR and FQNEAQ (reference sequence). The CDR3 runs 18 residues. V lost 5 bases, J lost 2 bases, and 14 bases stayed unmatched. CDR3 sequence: CASSPPFRSGGLTDTQYF. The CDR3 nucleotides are TGTGCCAGCAGCCCCCCATTCCGGAGCGGGGGGCTCACAGATACGCAGTATTTT.

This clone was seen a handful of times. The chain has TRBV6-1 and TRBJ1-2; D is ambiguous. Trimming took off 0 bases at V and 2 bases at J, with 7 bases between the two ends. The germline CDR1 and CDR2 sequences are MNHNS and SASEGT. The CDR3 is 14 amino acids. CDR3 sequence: CASSEAAGNYGYTF. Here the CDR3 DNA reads TGTGCCAGCAGTGAAGCGGCCGGCAACTATGGCTACACCTTC.

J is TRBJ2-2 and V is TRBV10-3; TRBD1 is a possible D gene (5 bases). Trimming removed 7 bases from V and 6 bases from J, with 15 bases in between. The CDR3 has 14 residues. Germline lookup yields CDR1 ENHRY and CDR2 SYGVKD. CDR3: CAIKGSYQAGELFF. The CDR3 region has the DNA TGTGCCATCAAGGGGTCATACCAGGCCGGGGAGCTGTTTTTT.

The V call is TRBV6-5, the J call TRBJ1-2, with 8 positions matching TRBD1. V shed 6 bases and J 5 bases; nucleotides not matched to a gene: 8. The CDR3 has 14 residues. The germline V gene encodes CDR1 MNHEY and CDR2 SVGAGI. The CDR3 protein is CASRRGQGLYGYTF. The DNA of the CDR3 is TGTGCCAGCAGACGCGGACAGGGTTTGTATGGCTACACCTTC.

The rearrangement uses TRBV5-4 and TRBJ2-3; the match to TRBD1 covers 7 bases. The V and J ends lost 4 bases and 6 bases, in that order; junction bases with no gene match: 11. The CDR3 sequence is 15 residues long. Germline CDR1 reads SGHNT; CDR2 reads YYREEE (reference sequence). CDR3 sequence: CASSRREGGSDTQYF. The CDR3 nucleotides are TGTGCCAGCAGCCGACGAGAAGGGGGCAGCGATACGCAGTATTTT.

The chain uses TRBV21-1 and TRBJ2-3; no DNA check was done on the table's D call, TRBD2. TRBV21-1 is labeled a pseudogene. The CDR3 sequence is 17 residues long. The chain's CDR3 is CASSRPGSGGSTDTQYF. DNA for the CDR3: TGTGCCAGCAGCAGGCCGGGTAGCGGGGGAAGCACAGATACGCAGTATTTT.

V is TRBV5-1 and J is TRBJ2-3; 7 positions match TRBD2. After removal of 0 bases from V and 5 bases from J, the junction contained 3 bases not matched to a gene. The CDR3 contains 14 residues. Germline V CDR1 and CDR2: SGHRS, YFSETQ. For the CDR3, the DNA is TGCGCCAGCAGCTTGGAGCTAGCGGTAGATACGCAGTATTTT. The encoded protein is CASSLELAVDTQYF.

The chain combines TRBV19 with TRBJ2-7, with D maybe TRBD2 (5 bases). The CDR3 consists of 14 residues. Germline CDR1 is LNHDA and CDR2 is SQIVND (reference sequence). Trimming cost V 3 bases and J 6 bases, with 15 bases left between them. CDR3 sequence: CASSILTTSPEQYF. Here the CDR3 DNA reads TGTGCCAGTAGTATTTTGACTACCTCTCCCGAGCAGTACTTC. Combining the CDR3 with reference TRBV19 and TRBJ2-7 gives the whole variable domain DGGITQSPKYLFRKEGQNVTLSCEQNLNHDAMYWYRQDPGQGLRLIYYSQIVNDFQKGDIAEGYSVSREKKESFPLTVTSAQKNPTAFYLCASSILTTSPEQYFGPGTRLTVT.

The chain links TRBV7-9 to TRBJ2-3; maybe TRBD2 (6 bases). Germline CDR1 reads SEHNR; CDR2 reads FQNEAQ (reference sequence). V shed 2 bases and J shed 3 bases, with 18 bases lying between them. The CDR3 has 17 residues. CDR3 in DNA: TGTGCCAGCAGCTTAAAGGGGACTGAACTTAGGACAGATACGCAGTATTTT. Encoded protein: CASSLKGTELRTDTQYF.

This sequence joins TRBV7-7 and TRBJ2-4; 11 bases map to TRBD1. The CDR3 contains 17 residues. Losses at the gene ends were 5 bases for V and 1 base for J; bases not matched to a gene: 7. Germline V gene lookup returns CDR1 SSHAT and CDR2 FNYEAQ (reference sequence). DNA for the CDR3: TGTGCCAGCAGCCCCCGGACAGGGGGCCCCGCCAAAAACATTCAGTACTTC. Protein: CASSPRTGGPAKNIQYF.

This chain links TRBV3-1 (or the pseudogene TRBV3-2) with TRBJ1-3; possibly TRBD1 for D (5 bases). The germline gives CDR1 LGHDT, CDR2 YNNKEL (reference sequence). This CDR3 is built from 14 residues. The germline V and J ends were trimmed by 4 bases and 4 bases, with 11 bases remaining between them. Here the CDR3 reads CASSLRGDGNTIYF. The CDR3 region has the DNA TGTGCCAGCAGCCTACGGGGGGACGGAAACACCATATATTTT.

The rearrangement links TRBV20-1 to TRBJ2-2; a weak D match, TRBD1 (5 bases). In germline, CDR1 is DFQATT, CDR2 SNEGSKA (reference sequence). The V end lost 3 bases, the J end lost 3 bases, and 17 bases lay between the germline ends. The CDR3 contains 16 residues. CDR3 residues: CSASSRERLYTGELFF. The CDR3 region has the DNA TGCAGTGCTAGTTCCAGGGAACGATTATACACCGGGGAGCTGTTTTTT.

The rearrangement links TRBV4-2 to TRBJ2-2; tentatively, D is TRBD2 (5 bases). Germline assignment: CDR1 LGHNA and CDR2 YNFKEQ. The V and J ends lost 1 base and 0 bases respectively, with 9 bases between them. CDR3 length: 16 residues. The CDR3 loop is CASSQVLASNTGELFF. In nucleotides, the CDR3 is TGTGCCAGCAGCCAAGTTCTAGCCTCGAACACCGGGGAGCTGTTTTTT.

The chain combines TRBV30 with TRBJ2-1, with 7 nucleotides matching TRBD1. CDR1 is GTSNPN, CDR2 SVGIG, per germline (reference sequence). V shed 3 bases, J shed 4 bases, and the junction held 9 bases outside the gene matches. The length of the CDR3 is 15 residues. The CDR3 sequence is CAWRRMTGRYNEQFF. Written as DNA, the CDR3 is TGTGCCTGGAGGAGGATGACAGGGCGATACAATGAGCAGTTCTTC.